This T cell receptor (beta chain) was found in a study of blood T cell repertoires in COVID-19. Profiled with immunoSEQ multiplex PCR; TCRdb holds only in-frame clones, not every one. This table holds roughly 190,000 clones, around 81% found once. CDR3 length: 15 amino acids. The V gene end was trimmed by 6 bases and the J gene end by 5 bases; junction bases not matched to a gene: 4. CDR1 LNHDA and CDR2 SQIVND come from the germline V gene (reference sequence). The V gene is TRBV19, the J gene TRBJ2-2; 12 nucleotides align to TRBD2. Sequencing was carried out using peripheral blood. This receptor was taken from a woman aged 35 to 49 with COVID-19, enrolled during active disease. CDR3 loop: CASSRLAGATGELFF. CDR3 DNA: TGTGCCAGTAGCCGACTAGCGGGAGCGACCGGGGAGCTGTTTTTT.